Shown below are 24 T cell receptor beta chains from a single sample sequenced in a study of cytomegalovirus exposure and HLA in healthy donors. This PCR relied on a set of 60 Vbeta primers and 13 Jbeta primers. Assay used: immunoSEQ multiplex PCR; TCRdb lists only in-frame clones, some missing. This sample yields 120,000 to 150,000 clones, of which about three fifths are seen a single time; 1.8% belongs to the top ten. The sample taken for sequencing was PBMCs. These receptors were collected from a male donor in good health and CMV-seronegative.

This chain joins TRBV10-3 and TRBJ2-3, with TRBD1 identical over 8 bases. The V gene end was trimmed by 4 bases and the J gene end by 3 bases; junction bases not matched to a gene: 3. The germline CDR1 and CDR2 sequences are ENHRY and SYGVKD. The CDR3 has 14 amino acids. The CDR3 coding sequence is TGTGCCATCAGTGCGCAGGGGGCGACAGATACGCAGTATTTT. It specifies CAISAQGATDTQYF.

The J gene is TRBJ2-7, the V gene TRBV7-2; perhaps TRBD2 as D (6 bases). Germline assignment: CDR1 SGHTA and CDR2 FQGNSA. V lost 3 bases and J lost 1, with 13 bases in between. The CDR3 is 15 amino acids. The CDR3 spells CASSFSRGISYEQYF. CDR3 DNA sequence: TGTGCCAGCAGCTTCTCCCGGGGGATTTCCTACGAGCAGTACTTC.

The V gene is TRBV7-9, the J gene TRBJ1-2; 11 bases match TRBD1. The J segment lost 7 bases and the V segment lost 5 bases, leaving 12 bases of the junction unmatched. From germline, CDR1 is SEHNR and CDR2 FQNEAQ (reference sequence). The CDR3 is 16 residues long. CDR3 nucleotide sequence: TGTGCCAGCAGCCGGGAGGCCGGGACAGGGGGAAGTGGCTACACCTTC. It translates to CASSREAGTGGSGYTF. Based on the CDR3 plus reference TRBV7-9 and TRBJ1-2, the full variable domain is DTGVSQNPRHKITKRGQNVTFRCDPISEHNRLYWYRQTLGQGPEFLTYFQNEAQLEKSRLLSDRFSAERPKGSFSTLEIQRTEQGDSAMYLCASSREAGTGGSGYTFGSGTRLTVV.

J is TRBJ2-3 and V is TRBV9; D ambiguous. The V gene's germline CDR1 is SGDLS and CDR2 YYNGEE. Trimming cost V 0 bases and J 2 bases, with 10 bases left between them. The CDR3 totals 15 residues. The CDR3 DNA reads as TGTGCCAGCAGCGTAGCTGGTACACACACAGATACGCAGTATTTT. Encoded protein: CASSVAGTHTDTQYF.

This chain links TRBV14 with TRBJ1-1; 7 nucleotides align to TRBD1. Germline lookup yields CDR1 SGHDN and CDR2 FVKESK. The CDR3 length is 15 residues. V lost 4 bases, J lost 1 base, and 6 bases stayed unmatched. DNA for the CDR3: TGTGCCAGCAGCCTTATAAACAGGGGGAACACTGAAGCTTTCTTT. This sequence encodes CASSLINRGNTEAFF.

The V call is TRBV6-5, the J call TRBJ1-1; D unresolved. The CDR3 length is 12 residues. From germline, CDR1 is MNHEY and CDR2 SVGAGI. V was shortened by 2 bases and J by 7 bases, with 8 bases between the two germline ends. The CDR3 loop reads CASSYGGREAFF. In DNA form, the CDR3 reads TGTGCCAGCAGTTACGGAGGGCGTGAAGCTTTCTTT.

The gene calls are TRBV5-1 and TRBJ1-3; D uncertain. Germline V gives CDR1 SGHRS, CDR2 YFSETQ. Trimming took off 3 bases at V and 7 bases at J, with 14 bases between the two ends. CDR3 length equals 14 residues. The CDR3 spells CASSSAGMGNTIYF. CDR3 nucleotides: TGCGCCAGCAGCTCGGCGGGGATGGGGAACACCATATATTTT.

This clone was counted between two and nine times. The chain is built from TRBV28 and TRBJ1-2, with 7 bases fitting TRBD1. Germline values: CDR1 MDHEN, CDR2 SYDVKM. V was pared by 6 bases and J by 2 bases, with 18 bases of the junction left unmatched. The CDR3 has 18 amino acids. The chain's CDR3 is CASRFPGDSRKENYGYTF. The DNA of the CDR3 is TGTGCCAGCAGGTTCCCGGGGGACAGCCGTAAAGAGAACTATGGCTACACCTTC.

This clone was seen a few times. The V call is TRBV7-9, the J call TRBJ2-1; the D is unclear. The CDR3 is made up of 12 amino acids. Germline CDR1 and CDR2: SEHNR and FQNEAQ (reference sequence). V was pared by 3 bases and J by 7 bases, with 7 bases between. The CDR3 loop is CASSLALNEQFF. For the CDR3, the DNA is TGTGCCAGCAGCTTGGCCCTGAATGAGCAGTTCTTC. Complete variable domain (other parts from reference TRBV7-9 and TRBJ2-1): DTGVSQNPRHKITKRGQNVTFRCDPISEHNRLYWYRQTLGQGPEFLTYFQNEAQLEKSRLLSDRFSAERPKGSFSTLEIQRTEQGDSAMYLCASSLALNEQFFGPGTRLTVL.

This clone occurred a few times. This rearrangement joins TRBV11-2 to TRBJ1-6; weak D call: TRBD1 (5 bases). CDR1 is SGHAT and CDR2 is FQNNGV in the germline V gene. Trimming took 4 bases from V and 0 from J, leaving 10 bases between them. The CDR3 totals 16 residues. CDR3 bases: TGTGCCAGCAGCTCCGGCAGGGTCTCCTATAATTCACCCCTCCACTTT. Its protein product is CASSSGRVSYNSPLHF.

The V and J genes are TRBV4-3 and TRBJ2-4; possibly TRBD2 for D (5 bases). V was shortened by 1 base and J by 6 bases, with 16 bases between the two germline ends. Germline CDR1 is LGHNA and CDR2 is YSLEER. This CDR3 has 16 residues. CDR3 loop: CASSQAGGGGPNIQYF. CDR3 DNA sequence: TGCGCCAGCAGCCAAGCTGGAGGCGGAGGACCAAACATTCAGTACTTC.

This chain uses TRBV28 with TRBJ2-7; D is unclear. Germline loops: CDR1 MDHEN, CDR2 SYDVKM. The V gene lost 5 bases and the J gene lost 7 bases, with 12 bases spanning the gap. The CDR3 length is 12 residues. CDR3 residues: CASSARQWEQYF. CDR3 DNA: TGTGCCAGCAGTGCACGACAATGGGAGCAGTACTTC. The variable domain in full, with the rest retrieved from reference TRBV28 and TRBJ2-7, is DVKVTQSSRYLVKRTGEKVFLECVQDMDHENMFWYRQDPGLGLRLIYFSYDVKMKEKGDIPEGYSVSREKKERFSLILESASTNQTSMYLCASSARQWEQYFGPGTRLTVT.

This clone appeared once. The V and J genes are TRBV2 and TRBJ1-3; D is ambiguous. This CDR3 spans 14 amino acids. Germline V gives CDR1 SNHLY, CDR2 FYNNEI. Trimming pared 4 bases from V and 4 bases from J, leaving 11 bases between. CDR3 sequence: CASSVIGGGNTIYF. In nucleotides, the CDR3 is TGTGCCAGCAGTGTAATAGGCGGGGGAAACACCATATATTTT.

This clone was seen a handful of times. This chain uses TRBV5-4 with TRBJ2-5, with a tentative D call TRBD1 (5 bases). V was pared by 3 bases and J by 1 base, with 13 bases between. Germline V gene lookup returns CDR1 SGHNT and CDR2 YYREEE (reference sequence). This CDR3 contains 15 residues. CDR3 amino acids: CASSSSPQGQETQYF. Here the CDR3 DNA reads TGTGCCAGCAGCTCCTCGCCCCAGGGCCAAGAGACCCAGTACTTC.

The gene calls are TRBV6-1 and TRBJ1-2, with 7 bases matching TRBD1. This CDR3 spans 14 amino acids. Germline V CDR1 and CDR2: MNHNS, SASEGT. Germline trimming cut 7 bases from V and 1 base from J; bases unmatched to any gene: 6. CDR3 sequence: CASTTGDLNYGYTF. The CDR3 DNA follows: TGTGCCAGCACCACAGGGGACCTTAACTATGGCTACACCTTC.

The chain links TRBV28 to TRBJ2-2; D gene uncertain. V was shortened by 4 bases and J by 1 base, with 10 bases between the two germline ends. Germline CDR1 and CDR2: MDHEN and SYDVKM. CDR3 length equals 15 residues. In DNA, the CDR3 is TGTGCCAGCAGTTCGCACTTCCGGAACACCGGGGAGCTGTTTTTT. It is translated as CASSSHFRNTGELFF.

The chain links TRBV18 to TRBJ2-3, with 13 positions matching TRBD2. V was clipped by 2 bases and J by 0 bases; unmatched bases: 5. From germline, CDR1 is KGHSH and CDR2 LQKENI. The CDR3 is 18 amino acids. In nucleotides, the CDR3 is TGTGCCAGCTCACCAGGGACTAGCGGGGACCTAAGCACAGATACGCAGTATTTT. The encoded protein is CASSPGTSGDLSTDTQYF.

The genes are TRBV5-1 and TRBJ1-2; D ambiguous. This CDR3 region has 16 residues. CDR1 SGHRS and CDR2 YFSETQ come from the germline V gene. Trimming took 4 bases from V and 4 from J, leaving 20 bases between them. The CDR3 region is CASSLWTGGSGYGYTF. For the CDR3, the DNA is TGCGCCAGCAGCCTGTGGACGGGAGGGTCAGGCTATGGCTACACCTTC.

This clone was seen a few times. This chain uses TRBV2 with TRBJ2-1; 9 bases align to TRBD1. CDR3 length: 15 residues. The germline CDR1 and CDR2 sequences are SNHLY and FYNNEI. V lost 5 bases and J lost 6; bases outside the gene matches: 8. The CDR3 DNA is TGTGCCAGCAGTAAAACAGGGGGCTCAGGCAATGAGCAGTTCTTC. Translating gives CASSKTGGSGNEQFF.

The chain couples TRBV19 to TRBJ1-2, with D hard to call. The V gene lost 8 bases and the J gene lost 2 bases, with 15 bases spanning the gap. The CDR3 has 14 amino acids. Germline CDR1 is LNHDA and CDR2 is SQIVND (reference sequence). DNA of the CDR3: TGTGCCAGTCTTGTTCCGGGTTTAAACTATGGCTACACCTTC. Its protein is CASLVPGLNYGYTF.

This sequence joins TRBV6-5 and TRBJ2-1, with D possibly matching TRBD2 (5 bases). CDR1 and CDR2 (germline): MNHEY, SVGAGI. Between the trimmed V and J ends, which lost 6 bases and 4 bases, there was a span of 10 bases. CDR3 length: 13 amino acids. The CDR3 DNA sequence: TGTGCCAGCAGGGGTCGCGGGTACAATGAGCAGTTCTTC. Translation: CASRGRGYNEQFF.

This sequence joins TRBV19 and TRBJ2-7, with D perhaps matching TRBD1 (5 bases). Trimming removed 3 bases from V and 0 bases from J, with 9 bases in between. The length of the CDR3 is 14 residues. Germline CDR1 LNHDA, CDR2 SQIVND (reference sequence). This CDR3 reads CASSISGISYEQYF. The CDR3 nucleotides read TGTGCCAGTAGTATTTCAGGGATCTCCTACGAGCAGTACTTC.

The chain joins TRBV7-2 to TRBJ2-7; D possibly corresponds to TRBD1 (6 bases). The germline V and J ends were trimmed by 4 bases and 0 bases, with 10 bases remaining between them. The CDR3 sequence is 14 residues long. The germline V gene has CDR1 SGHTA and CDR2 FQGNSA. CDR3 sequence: CASSWDTYSYEQYF. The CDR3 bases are TGTGCCAGCAGCTGGGACACATACTCCTACGAGCAGTACTTC.

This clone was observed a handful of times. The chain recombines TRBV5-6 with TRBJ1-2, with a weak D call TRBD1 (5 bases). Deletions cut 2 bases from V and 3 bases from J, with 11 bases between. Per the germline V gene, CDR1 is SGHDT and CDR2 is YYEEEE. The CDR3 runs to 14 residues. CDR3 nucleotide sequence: TGTGCCAGCAGCTTAAAGGGGCGGCACTATGGCTACACCTTC. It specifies CASSLKGRHYGYTF.